What follows is one TCR beta chain and its context. It lacks a known antigen. No clone much larger than this one lies a single base away; base qualities are absent. This sample's time point label indicates: roughly 24 weeks on oral tofacitinib. The treatment or condition label for this specimen denotes: oral pan-JAK inhibitor, 5-10 mg twice daily. Peripheral blood and lesional scalp punch biopsies were obtained from patients with alopecia areata. PBMCs were separated by density centrifugation and stained for CD3, CD4 and CD8, after which CD4+ and CD8+ T cells were sorted on a FACSAria. Trimming at the junction amounts to 2 bases on V and 2 bases on J, and the germline ends lie 7 bases apart. CDR1 is given as SGHRS and CDR2 as YFSETQ, both from the germline V gene. CDR3 length: 13 amino acids, cysteine to phenylalanine. CDR3 DNA only is kept here, 39 bases in frame from base 1. Libraries came from the immunoSEQ multiplex PCR assay. To provide template for TCR sequencing, every sample had RNA extracted and reverse transcribed into cDNA. SuperScript III was used to make first-strand cDNA, primed with a 2:1 mix of oligo-dT and random hexamers. A synthetic immune receptor repertoire was used to assess amplification bias, and residual bias was removed computationally. Under the source paper's analysis protocol: Raw reads were preprocessed for error removal, and CDR3 was defined according to IMGT conventions as running from the conserved cysteine to phenylalanine. Clonality was calculated as 1 minus Shannon entropy normalized by log2 of the number of productive unique TCRs. Whether scalp clones were CD4 or CD8 was inferred by matching scalp TCRbeta sequences against CD4 and CD8 repertoires sorted from blood. The immuneACCESS repertoire file appears here via TCRdb, limited to in-frame rearrangements. These files lack a portion of the clones; in checked studies, under half of the deficit traces to unresolved V genes, and the cause of the others is not known. V and J calls and clone size follow that table, whereas D and trimming were derived from the DNA. In this sample the table shows 80,000 to 95,000 clones, roughly 40% of which occur a single time. The ten largest clones take up roughly 18% of the sample.

This sample is part of a study of CD8+ T cells in alopecia areata (dated by TCRdb to 2017 to 2018). Broadly, across the study: Treated patients were enrolled in an open-label pilot trial of oral tofacitinib at 5 to 10 mg twice daily for moderate-to-severe alopecia areata. Biopsies were taken from tofacitinib-treated patients at baseline and again at 4 and 24 weeks into treatment, and several of those patients also had a later scalp biopsy. Amplification of TCRbeta CDR3 regions was done by immunoSEQ multiplex PCR using 35 Vbeta forward primers and 13 Jbeta reverse primers. In humans, TCRbeta sequencing was performed on scalp tissue and on sorted CD4+ and CD8+ peripheral blood T cells from healthy controls and from patients with patchy or totalis/universalis alopecia areata. High-throughput TCRbeta sequencing was used to examine T cell clonal expansion in alopecia areata in both the C3H/HeJ mouse model and human patients. Tofacitinib was administered for 6 to 18 months, and 6 months of follow-up off drug were then conducted to assess delayed response and recurrence. Disease severity in treated patients was measured with the SALT score, which quantifies the percentage of affected scalp surface area. Scalp clonality was compared across normal scalp (n=4), patchy alopecia areata scalp (n=8), and alopecia totalis/universalis scalp (n=8). RNA was extracted with the PAXgene miRNA kit for fixed scalp, the miRNeasy kit for PBMCs, and the RNeasy kit for mouse skin.

The investigation overall reported the following: Tofacitinib significantly decreased scalp clonality and the number of expanded CD8+ clones among the top 100 scalp clones. During tofacitinib treatment, many expanded lesional clones stuck around in both scalp and blood, and this persistence may partly explain why relapse happens after treatment is stopped. Resident alphabeta T cells in normal human skin are also sequenced, complicating scalp TCR repertoire analysis, unlike mouse skin dominated by gammadelta T cells. Shared TCR sequences between patients were less evident than in mice, which may be partly attributable to HLA diversity in the patient population. Because the treated cohort was small and had only one nonresponder, larger studies are needed to examine links between baseline CD8+ expansion and response. Compared with normal scalp, lesional scalp had higher clonality and more expanded CD8+ clones, particularly in alopecia totalis/universalis, a pattern that suggests antigenic drive.

The sequence links TRBV5-1 to TRBJ2-5; the D gene cannot be resolved reliably. The TCR originated in a human donor with alopecia areata. The material was CD8+ T cells sorted from blood, obtained at week 24, from a patient treated with tofacitinib. The base sequence is TGCGCCAGCAGCTTTCCCGGACAAGAGACCCAGTACTTC. Its coded protein is CASSFPGQETQYF.